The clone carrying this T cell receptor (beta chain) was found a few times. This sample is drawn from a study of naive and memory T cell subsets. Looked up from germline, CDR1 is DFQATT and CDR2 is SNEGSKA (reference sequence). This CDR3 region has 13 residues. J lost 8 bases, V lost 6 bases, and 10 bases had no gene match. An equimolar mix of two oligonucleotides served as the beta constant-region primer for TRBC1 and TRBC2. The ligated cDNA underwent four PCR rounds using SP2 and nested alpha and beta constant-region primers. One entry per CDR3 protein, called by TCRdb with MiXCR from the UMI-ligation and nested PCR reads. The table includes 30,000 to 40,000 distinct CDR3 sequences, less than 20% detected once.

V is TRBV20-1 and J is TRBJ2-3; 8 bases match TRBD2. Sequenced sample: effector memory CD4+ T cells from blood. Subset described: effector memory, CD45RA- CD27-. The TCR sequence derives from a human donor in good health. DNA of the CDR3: TGCAGTGCGCTCACTAGCGGCAGGGCTACGCAGTATTTT. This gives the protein CSALTSGRATQYF.